This T cell receptor beta chain derives from a study of blood T cell repertoires in COVID-19. Study-level background: From T cells, B-cell-depleted T cells, or PBMCs came the material, which was cDNA or gDNA.

How the authors handled the data: Reference gene primers were amplified, and this amplification served to estimate nucleated cell counts. Produced via immunoSEQ multiplex PCR; TCRdb's table is partial and in-frame only. V, J and clone size are those of that table, while D and trimming were read from the DNA. The sample lists a few hundred thousand clones; about 84% were seen once. The CDR3 contains 14 residues. Germline V lookup: CDR1 KGHSH, CDR2 LQKENI. The V and J ends lost 5 bases and 8 bases, in that order; junction bases with no gene match: 9. This TCR derives from a woman between 45 and 65 years old with acute or convalescent COVID-19. Source material: peripheral blood. This chain links TRBV18 with TRBJ1-2, with 9 nucleotides matching TRBD1. CDR3 DNA: TGTGCCAGCTCATCAGCCGGGACAGGGAACGGCTACACCTTC. It is translated as CASSSAGTGNGYTF.